This T cell receptor (beta chain) was profiled in a study of blood T cell repertoires in COVID-19. Adults between roughly 18 and 89 years of age took part from 24 US areas. Cohort allocation depended upon clinical history that participants reported. Recovered status applied to Cohort 3 donors who had two consecutive negative PCRs. It also applied to those with clearance or with symptom resolution. Per the original methods: Amplified reference gene primers provided the basis for estimating nucleated cell counts. Sequencing used immunoSEQ multiplex PCR; TCRdb keeps in-frame clones, though not all of them. The D gene and trimming were derived from the DNA, and the V and J assignments and clone size from that table. This table has 300,000 to 350,000 clones, roughly 90% appearing once. Sample: PBMCs or T cells enriched from blood (not recorded which). The receptor's source is a woman aged 30 to 39 who had recovered from COVID-19.

The CDR3 region is CASRWKGENTIYF. CDR3 nucleotides: TGTGCCAGCAGATGGAAGGGGGAAAACACCATATATTTT. V and J are TRBV6-5 and TRBJ1-3; maybe TRBD1 (6 bases). This CDR3 contains 13 residues. Looked up from germline, CDR1 is MNHEY and CDR2 is SVGAGI. V gave up 6 bases and J gave up 6 bases, with 12 bases separating them.